Here is one T cell receptor beta chain with its context. Its antigen is not known. The entry originates in a study of graft-versus-host responses after intestinal transplantation. Looking at the study overall: Transplants given to recipients were multivisceral, liver-intestinal, or isolated intestinal. The recipients all started with anti-thymocyte globulin induction and then took tacrolimus and steroids for 2 to 4 years.

Assay: immunoSEQ multiplex PCR; the TCRdb copy retains only in-frame clones and omits some. The data contain around 120,000 clones, 90% of them singletons. Study-wide results and limits: Graft-versus-host to host-versus-graft clonal ratios in allografts were high in patients with graft-donor T cell macrochimerism.

This clonotype was obtained from a human donor who received an intestinal transplant. The starting material was unstimulated CD4+ T cells sorted from spleen or lymph node cells, obtained before intestinal transplant.

The CDR3 is CASSFTAGTDYEQYF. In DNA, the CDR3 is TGTGCCAGCAGCTTTACGGCAGGTACCGACTACGAGCAGTACTTC. The chain has TRBV11-2 and TRBJ2-5; D is unclear. The assigned J gene may be wrong: the sequence end matches TRBJ2-7 better. CDR1 is SGHAT and CDR2 is FQNNGV in the germline V gene. The CDR3 contains 15 residues.